These 24 T cell receptor beta chains came from one sample sequenced in a study of blood T cell repertoires in COVID-19. This table comes from immunoSEQ multiplex PCR, and its TCRdb copy is limited to in-frame clones, with some not included. This sample has 70,000 to 90,000 clones, with 88% found just once. The sample taken for sequencing was peripheral blood. Receptors were obtained from a man aged 50 to 60 with acute or convalescent COVID-19.

This clone showed up just once. This chain links TRBV7-3 with TRBJ2-3, with 12 bases aligning to TRBD1. This CDR3 comprises 16 residues. In germline, CDR1 is SGHTA, CDR2 FQGTGA. V was pared by 1 base and J by 3 bases, with 2 bases of the junction left unmatched. The CDR3 DNA sequence: TGTGCCAGCAGCTTAATGGGACAGGGGGCAACAGATACGCAGTATTTT. It encodes CASSLMGQGATDTQYF.

This clone was counted between two and nine times. The J gene is TRBJ2-7, the V gene TRBV15, with a weak D call TRBD1 (5 bases). The V gene lost 1 base and the J gene lost 3 bases, with 10 bases spanning the gap. This CDR3 has 14 residues. The germline V gene encodes CDR1 LNHNV and CDR2 YYDKDF (reference sequence). Written as DNA, the CDR3 is TGTGCCACCAGCAGAGCAGGGATAAACTACGAGCAGTACTTC. Amino acid sequence: CATSRAGINYEQYF.

This rearrangement joins TRBV5-1 to TRBJ1-1; perhaps TRBD1 as D (6 bases). Germline V lookup: CDR1 SGHRS, CDR2 YFSETQ. The V gene lost 6 bases and the J gene lost 6 bases, with 15 bases spanning the gap. This CDR3 is built from 13 residues. The CDR3 sequence is CASTKDSWAEAFF. In nucleotides, the CDR3 is TGCGCCAGCACCAAGGACAGTTGGGCTGAAGCTTTCTTT.

The V call is TRBV24-1, the J call TRBJ2-3; a possible D gene is TRBD1 (6 bases). Germline V lookup: CDR1 KGHDR, CDR2 SFDVKD. There are 13 residues in the CDR3. V lost 8 bases and J lost 8, with 16 bases in between. The CDR3 nucleotides read TGTGCCACCATAGGGGGAAATTCCGGTACGCAGTATTTT. Its protein product is CATIGGNSGTQYF.

The chain is built from TRBV30 and TRBJ1-5, with D possibly matching TRBD1 (5 bases). The CDR3 runs 14 residues. CDR1 GTSNPN and CDR2 SVGIG come from the germline V gene (reference sequence). V was clipped by 2 bases and J by 3 bases, with 11 bases between them. The CDR3 loop reads CAWSSGTFNQPQHF. For the CDR3, the DNA is TGTGCCTGGAGTAGCGGGACCTTCAATCAGCCCCAGCATTTT.

This chain connects TRBV27 to TRBJ1-1; 7 nucleotides match TRBD1. The CDR3 contains 17 residues. The V gene's germline CDR1 is MNHEY and CDR2 SMNVEV (reference sequence). V was pared by 4 bases and J by 5 bases, with 16 bases of the junction left unmatched. The CDR3 DNA sequence: TGTGCCAGCAGTTACGCGCCCCCGTACAGGGGAAGAACTGAAGCTTTCTTT. This codes for CASSYAPPYRGRTEAFF.

The chain carries TRBV10-3 and TRBJ1-3, with 9 bases fitting TRBD1. Germline lookup yields CDR1 ENHRY and CDR2 SYGVKD. V was clipped by 7 bases and J by 6 bases; unmatched bases: 4. The CDR3 is 13 residues long. Here the CDR3 DNA reads TGTGCCATCAAGAAACAGGGGGCAAACACCATATATTTT. It yields the protein CAIKKQGANTIYF.

This clone has only one observation. This chain connects TRBV7-9 to TRBJ1-6; D remains unclear. The ends were cut back, 5 bases at V and 8 bases at J, with 19 bases in the middle. Looked up from germline, CDR1 is SEHNR and CDR2 is FQNEAQ (reference sequence). The CDR3 is 16 amino acids. The CDR3 reads CASSPPEGVTDSPLHF. The CDR3 DNA reads TGTGCCAGCAGCCCCCCCGAGGGAGTGACCGATTCACCCCTCCACTTT.

This chain joins TRBV5-4 and TRBJ2-3; 7 bases map to TRBD2. Germline V gene sequence: CDR1 SGHNT, CDR2 YYREEE (reference sequence). V lost 5 bases and J lost 1; bases outside the gene matches: 10. This CDR3 is 16 amino acids long. The CDR3 region has the DNA TGTGCCAGCAGTGAAGGACTAGATATCCGCACAGATACGCAGTATTTT. Amino acid sequence: CASSEGLDIRTDTQYF. The full variable domain, with the rest looked up from reference TRBV5-4 and TRBJ2-3, is ETGVTQSPTHLIKTRGQQVTLRCSSQSGHNTVSWYQQALGQGPQFIFQYYREEENGRGNFPPRFSGLQFPNYSSELNVNALELDDSALYLCASSEGLDIRTDTQYFGPGTRLTVL.

The chain links TRBV7-9 to TRBJ1-6; D perhaps matches TRBD1 (5 bases). The V and J ends lost 5 bases and 5 bases respectively, with 13 bases between them. The CDR3 totals 15 residues. CDR1 is SEHNR and CDR2 is FQNEAQ in the germline V gene (reference sequence). DNA of the CDR3: TGTGCCAGCAGCGGCAGGGCAGACGATAATTCACCCCTCCACTTT. Its translation: CASSGRADDNSPLHF.

This rearrangement joins TRBV19 to TRBJ1-3; no clear D. Looked up from germline, CDR1 is LNHDA and CDR2 is SQIVND (reference sequence). This CDR3 contains 15 residues. Trimming took off 3 bases at V and 0 bases at J, with 9 bases between the two ends. CDR3 residues: CASSIGDRSGNTIYF. CDR3 nucleotide sequence: TGTGCCAGTAGTATCGGAGACCGCTCTGGAAACACCATATATTTT. Supplemented by reference TRBV19 and TRBJ1-3, the full variable domain reads DGGITQSPKYLFRKEGQNVTLSCEQNLNHDAMYWYRQDPGQGLRLIYYSQIVNDFQKGDIAEGYSVSREKKESFPLTVTSAQKNPTAFYLCASSIGDRSGNTIYFGEGSWLTVV.

This clone was detected only once. This chain connects TRBV6-5 to TRBJ2-5; 10 bases match TRBD2. This CDR3 contains 15 residues. The V segment lost 10 bases and the J segment 3 bases; nucleotides outside the gene matches: 11. Germline V gene sequence: CDR1 MNHEY, CDR2 SVGAGI. This CDR3 reads CATLSSGGAEETQYF. The DNA for the CDR3 is TGTGCCACCCTTTCGAGCGGGGGGGCGGAAGAGACCCAGTACTTC.

V and J are TRBV6-5 and TRBJ2-7; D unclear. This CDR3 has 16 amino acids. V was shortened by 0 bases and J by 3 bases, with 15 bases between the two germline ends. From germline, CDR1 is MNHEY and CDR2 SVGAGI. The DNA for the CDR3 is TGTGCCAGCAGTTACTCCCCTGAAACTTCAATCTACGAGCAGTACTTC. Translated: CASSYSPETSIYEQYF.

This chain joins TRBV25-1 and TRBJ2-7; 7 nucleotides line up with TRBD2. The CDR3 is 14 residues long. V shed 1 base, J shed 1 base, and the junction held 1 base outside the gene matches. The germline V gene encodes CDR1 MGHDK and CDR2 SYGVNS. The CDR3 DNA reads as TGTGCCAGCAGTGAATGGGGAGGGTCCTACGAGCAGTACTTC. Its protein is CASSEWGGSYEQYF.

The rearrangement uses TRBV19 and TRBJ2-7; 8 bases align to TRBD1. The CDR3 is 14 residues long. Trimming cost V 5 bases and J 4 bases; bases outside gene matches: 7. Germline values: CDR1 LNHDA, CDR2 SQIVND (reference sequence). The CDR3 protein is CASSAGTGAYEQYF. DNA for the CDR3: TGTGCCAGTAGTGCCGGGACAGGAGCTTACGAGCAGTACTTC.

CDR3 amino acids: CASSKGTGGNSPLHF. In nucleotides, the CDR3 is TGTGCCAGCAGTAAAGGGACAGGGGGTAATTCACCCCTCCACTTT. J is TRBJ1-6 and V is TRBV2; TRBD1 agrees at 11 bases. This CDR3 is 15 amino acids long. V lost 5 bases and J lost 6; bases outside the gene matches: 3. Germline assignment: CDR1 SNHLY and CDR2 FYNNEI. Combining the CDR3 with reference TRBV2 and TRBJ1-6 gives the whole variable domain EPEVTQTPSHQVTQMGQEVILRCVPISNHLYFYWYRQILGQKVEFLVSFYNNEISEKSEIFDDQFSVERPDGSNFTLKIRSTKLEDSAMYFCASSKGTGGNSPLHFGNGTRLTVT.

The CDR3 DNA is TGTGCCAGCAGCCAAGAACGGGTCTCTGGAAACACCATATATTTT. Translating it yields CASSQERVSGNTIYF. This rearrangement joins TRBV3-1 (or the pseudogene TRBV3-2) to TRBJ1-3, with D unresolved. This CDR3 is built from 15 residues. CDR1 is LGHDT, CDR2 YNNKEL, per germline (reference sequence). V lost 0 bases, J lost 0 bases, and 6 bases lay in between.

J is TRBJ1-2 and V is TRBV5-6; no clear D gene. The CDR3 runs 15 residues. V was cut by 4 bases and J by 3 bases, with 16 bases left in between. Germline V CDR1 and CDR2: SGHDT, YYEEEE. The CDR3 DNA reads as TGTGCCAGCAGCCGGGCGGGTAGGGCTGACTATGGCTACACCTTC. This encodes CASSRAGRADYGYTF.

V usage is TRBV7-9 and J usage is TRBJ2-7; TRBD1 matches at 11 bases. CDR3 size: 14 residues. The germline V gene encodes CDR1 SEHNR and CDR2 FQNEAQ (reference sequence). V lost 8 bases, J lost 3 bases, and 6 bases stayed unmatched. The DNA for the CDR3 is TGTGCCAGCTCTGGGGGACAGGGGGACTACGAGCAGTACTTC. Translated, it gives CASSGGQGDYEQYF.

V is TRBV6-5 and J is TRBJ1-3; D is uncertain. Trimming shortened V by 5 bases and J by 1 base, and 6 bases separated the two germline ends. This CDR3 contains 13 residues. Germline-derived CDR1 and CDR2 are MNHEY and SVGAGI. The chain's CDR3 is CASSRDSGNTIYF. In DNA, the CDR3 is TGTGCCAGCAGTCGGGATTCTGGAAACACCATATATTTT.

The V gene is TRBV12-5, the J gene TRBJ2-2, with 8 bases matching TRBD1. The V gene's germline CDR1 is LGHNT and CDR2 FRNRAP. This CDR3 contains 15 residues. V lost 7 bases, J lost 6 bases, and 10 bases stayed unmatched. CDR3 region: CASAPTGGPAGELFF. CDR3 nucleotides: TGTGCTAGTGCACCAACAGGGGGTCCCGCCGGGGAGCTGTTTTTT.

The rearrangement joins TRBV19 to TRBJ2-7; tentative D call: TRBD2 (8 bases). The CDR3 totals 17 residues. Between the trimmed V and J ends, which lost 0 bases and 0 bases, there was a span of 15 bases. CDR1 is LNHDA and CDR2 is SQIVND in the germline V gene (reference sequence). The CDR3 loop is CASSIDSGTVHSYEQYF. CDR3 nucleotides: TGTGCCAGTAGTATAGATAGCGGGACAGTACACTCCTACGAGCAGTACTTC.

The chain employs TRBV5-6 and TRBJ2-5, with D possibly matching TRBD2 (7 bases). The CDR3 spans 15 residues. Germline CDR1 and CDR2: SGHDT and YYEEEE. The V and J ends lost 0 bases and 4 bases respectively, with 13 bases between them. As DNA, the CDR3 is TGTGCCAGCAGCTTGGTTCGGGGGGCGGGAGAGACCCAGTACTTC. Translated, it gives CASSLVRGAGETQYF.

The rearrangement joins TRBV7-8 to TRBJ2-3, with TRBD2 as a possible D gene (6 bases). The germline CDR1 and CDR2 sequences are SGHVS and FQNEAQ. The CDR3 spans 13 residues. Trimming left V 5 bases short and J 10 bases short, with 16 bases between. CDR3 in DNA: TGTGCCAGCAGCGCGACTACTAGCTCGGCGCAGTATTTT. Its translation: CASSATTSSAQYF.